This T cell receptor (beta chain) emerged from a study of memory CD4+ T cells and cytomegalovirus serostatus. Study-wide context: Donors were healthy Belgian adults, about ten CMV seropositive and under 30 seronegative. Findings of the study overall: Repertoires predicted CMV serostatus with median bootstrapped AUC of about 0.95. Of more than 150 reported CMV TCRbeta sequences, some 67 were found in memory CD4+ repertoires.

The ends lost 4 bases at V and 1 base at J; junction bases unmatched: 10. The length of the CDR3 is 17 residues. Germline V CDR1 and CDR2: SGHRS, YFSETQ. The authors' processing: After removing out-of-frame reads, millions of distinct TCRbeta sequences remained. Sequencing used immunoSEQ multiplex PCR; TCRdb keeps in-frame clones, though not all of them. The DNA was the basis for D and trimming; V, J and clone size are from that table. The table records 45,000 to 60,000 clones, about 70% of them present only once. Comments on this clone: Its antigen is currently unknown.

Single viable CD3+CD4+CD8-CD45RO+ cells were sorted as the memory CD4+ T cells. The rearrangement links TRBV5-1 to TRBJ2-3; 9 bases agree with TRBD1. The sequenced sample consisted of memory CD4+ T cells from blood. The receptor comes from an adult in good health and CMV-seropositive. CDR3 loop: CASSATGQGSGTDTQYF. CDR3 DNA sequence: TGCGCCAGCAGCGCCACGGGACAGGGTTCGGGCACAGATACGCAGTATTTT.